This T cell receptor beta chain is from a study of Graves' ophthalmopathy and Graves' hyperthyroidism. Beta-chain TCR CDR3 regions were amplified from RNA transcripts. First-round RT-PCR employed HTBI primers, with a second-round multiplex PCR after it. TCRdb used MiXCR to reprocess the multiplex PCR reads, holding one entry per CDR3 protein. The sample lists 660,000 or so distinct CDR3 sequences, under 50% occurring once. Findings of the study overall: At around 65% sensitivity and over 72% specificity, the model predicted progression of the ophthalmopathy.

Germline V lookup: CDR1 ENHRY, CDR2 SYGVKD. The V end was cut by 7 bases, the J end by 2 bases, with 12 bases between. CDR3 length: 15 residues. About this clonotype itself: The antigen remains unidentified.

The sample consisted of peripheral blood. The chain is built from TRBV10-3 and TRBJ2-6, with D tentatively TRBD1 (6 bases). This receptor was taken from an adult man with Graves' ophthalmopathy. The CDR3 bases are TGTGCCATCATGGGGGACACTACTGGGGCCAACGTCCTGACTTTC. It is translated as CAIMGDTTGANVLTF.